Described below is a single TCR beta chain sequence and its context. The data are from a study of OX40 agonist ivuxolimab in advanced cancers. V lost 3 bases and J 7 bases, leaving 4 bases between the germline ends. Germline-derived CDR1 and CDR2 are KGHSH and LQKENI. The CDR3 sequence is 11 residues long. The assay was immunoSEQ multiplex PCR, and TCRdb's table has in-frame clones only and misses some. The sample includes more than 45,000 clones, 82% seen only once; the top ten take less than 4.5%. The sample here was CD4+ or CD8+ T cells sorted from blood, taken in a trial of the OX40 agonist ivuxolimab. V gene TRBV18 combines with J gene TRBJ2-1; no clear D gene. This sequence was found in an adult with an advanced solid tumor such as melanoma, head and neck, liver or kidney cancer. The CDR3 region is CASSPQNEQFF. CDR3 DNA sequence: TGTGCCAGCTCACCCCAGAATGAGCAGTTCTTC. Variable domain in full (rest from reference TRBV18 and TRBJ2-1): NAGVMQNPRHLVRRRGQEARLRCSPMKGHSHVYWYRQLPEEGLKFMVYLQKENIIDESGMPKERFSAEFPKEGPSILRIQQVVRGDSAAYFCASSPQNEQFFGPGTRLTVL.